These 10 T cell receptor beta chains originate from one sample sequenced in a study of cytomegalovirus exposure and HLA in healthy donors. The study ran its PCR with 60 Vbeta and 13 Jbeta primers. Sequenced by immunoSEQ multiplex PCR; TCRdb stores in-frame clones only, minus some. This table has under 200,000 clones, about 88% appearing once. The sequenced material came from PBMCs. Receptors were obtained from a woman in her thirties in good health and CMV-seronegative.

The chain has TRBV5-5 and TRBJ1-5; 9 bases agree with TRBD1. V dropped 3 bases and J dropped 7; count of bases not matched to a gene: 5. CDR1 is SGHKS and CDR2 is YYEKEE in the germline V gene (reference sequence). The CDR3 spans 14 residues. CDR3 bases: TGTGCCAGCAGCTACGGGACAGGGAAACAGCCCCAGCATTTT. This gives the protein CASSYGTGKQPQHF.

The chain's CDR3 is CSVEGPRVPGELFF. In DNA form, the CDR3 reads TGCAGCGTTGAGGGGCCCAGGGTTCCCGGGGAGCTGTTTTTT. The chain carries TRBV29-1 and TRBJ2-2, with TRBD1 as a possible D gene (5 bases). The CDR3 has 14 amino acids. CDR1 and CDR2 (germline): SQVTM, ANQGSEA. The V and J ends lost 3 bases and 6 bases respectively, with 14 bases between them.

The CDR3 bases are TGTGCCAGCAGCCCCGGGACTAGCGGGATTACAGATACGCAGTATTTT. It translates to CASSPGTSGITDTQYF. This chain uses TRBV11-3 with TRBJ2-3, with TRBD2 matching over 13 bases. Unmatched junction bases numbered 5, after V lost 5 bases and J lost 3 bases. CDR1 and CDR2 from the germline V gene are SGHNT and YENEEA. The CDR3 has 16 residues. The variable domain in full, completed from reference TRBV11-3 and TRBJ2-3, reads EAGVVQSPRYKIIEKKQPVAFWCNPISGHNTLYWYLQNLGQGPELLIRYENEEAVDDSQLPKDRFSAERLKGVDSTLKIQPAELGDSAVYLCASSPGTSGITDTQYFGPGTRLTVL.

The chain combines TRBV9 with TRBJ2-1, with 8 bases that match TRBD2. Germline V gene data show CDR1 as SGDLS and CDR2 as YYNGEE. J gave up 3 bases and V 0 bases, and 2 bases lay outside the gene matches. The length of the CDR3 is 15 residues. CDR3 protein: CASSVVAGGYNEQFF. For the CDR3, the DNA is TGTGCCAGCAGCGTAGTTGCGGGAGGCTACAATGAGCAGTTCTTC.

The rearrangement uses TRBV7-9 and TRBJ2-1; 7 bases match TRBD2. Germline CDR1 reads SEHNR; CDR2 reads FQNEAQ (reference sequence). This CDR3 is built from 16 residues. The junction had 9 bases not matched to a gene; V was cut back by 1 base and J by 6 bases. The CDR3 nucleotides read TGTGCCAGCAGCTTAGGACCGTTATCGGGGGGCAATGAGCAGTTCTTC. Translated: CASSLGPLSGGNEQFF.

This rearrangement joins TRBV7-3 to TRBJ2-5, with TRBD2 matching over 10 bases. Looked up from germline, CDR1 is SGHTA and CDR2 is FQGTGA. The CDR3 consists of 15 residues. The ends lost 5 bases at V and 5 bases at J; junction bases unmatched: 8. CDR3 region: CASSPSGGAWETQYF. CDR3 sequence (DNA): TGTGCCAGCAGCCCCAGCGGGGGGGCCTGGGAGACCCAGTACTTC.

This clone has only a few counts. The chain is built from TRBV9 and TRBJ2-1, with TRBD2 identical over 10 bases. V lost 4 bases, J lost 6 bases, and 10 bases stayed unmatched. This CDR3 spans 16 amino acids. Germline lookup yields CDR1 SGDLS and CDR2 YYNGEE. In DNA form, the CDR3 reads TGTGCCAGCAGCCTCGTGAGCGGGAGGGCCCTCAATGAGCAGTTCTTC. Translating gives CASSLVSGRALNEQFF.

The chain carries TRBV28 and TRBJ2-7; D is undetermined. The germline V gene has CDR1 MDHEN and CDR2 SYDVKM. This CDR3 has 11 residues. Deletions cut 3 bases from V and 9 bases from J, with 9 bases between. The CDR3 spells CASSFVGGQYF. The CDR3 region has the DNA TGTGCCAGCAGTTTTGTCGGCGGGCAGTACTTC.

The chain combines TRBV2 with TRBJ2-7; the D gene is possibly TRBD1 (5 bases). This CDR3 region has 13 residues. The V gene lost 6 bases and the J gene lost 4 bases, with 13 bases spanning the gap. Germline V CDR1 and CDR2: SNHLY, FYNNEI. DNA for the CDR3: TGTGCCAGCAGGACATTGGGGCTATACGAGCAGTACTTC. Translating it yields CASRTLGLYEQYF.

This sequence joins TRBV18 and TRBJ1-6, with TRBD1 identical over 10 bases. This CDR3 comprises 14 residues. After removal of 3 bases from V and 8 bases from J, the junction contained 1 base not matched to a gene. Germline V gene data show CDR1 as KGHSH and CDR2 as LQKENI. The CDR3 nucleotides read TGTGCCAGCTCACCGGGGACAGGGGATTCACCCCTCCACTTT. The encoded protein is CASSPGTGDSPLHF.